The 27 T cell receptor beta chains listed next were all sequenced from one sample in a study of blood T cell repertoires in COVID-19. The data were produced by immunoSEQ multiplex PCR, yet TCRdb's version contains in-frame clones alone and is incomplete. The repertoire has approximately 290,000 clones, roughly 90% of them found once; the top ten carry roughly 4.3%. The sample was PBMCs or T cells enriched from blood (not recorded which). The receptors derive from a woman under 30 with acute COVID-19.

J is TRBJ1-1 and V is TRBV6-4; D may be TRBD1 (5 bases). Looked up from germline, CDR1 is MRHNA and CDR2 is SNTAGT. Trimming removed 5 bases from V and 5 bases from J, with 15 bases in between. This CDR3 has 14 amino acids. In DNA, the CDR3 is TGTGCCAGCAGTTCGGAGACCGGGGGGACTGAAGCTTTCTTT. Its protein is CASSSETGGTEAFF.

This clone was seen only a few times. CDR3 amino acids: CASSMGQGNNQPQHF. In DNA, the CDR3 is TGTGCCAGTAGTATGGGGCAGGGGAACAATCAGCCCCAGCATTTT. The J gene is TRBJ1-5, the V gene TRBV19, with D possibly being TRBD1 (6 bases). Germline V lookup: CDR1 LNHDA, CDR2 SQIVND (reference sequence). Trimming left V 3 bases short and J 3 bases short, with 12 bases between. The CDR3 extends over 15 amino acids.

The rearrangement joins TRBV30 to TRBJ1-6; unclear D gene. This CDR3 contains 20 residues. The germline V and J ends were trimmed by 5 bases and 4 bases, with 30 bases remaining between them. Germline lookup yields CDR1 GTSNPN and CDR2 SVGIG (reference sequence). The CDR3 bases are TGTGCCTGGTCAACGGATCTCTTTCCTGGGAGCGACCCGTATAATTCACCCCTCCACTTT. Encoded protein: CAWSTDLFPGSDPYNSPLHF.

The chain recombines TRBV27 with TRBJ2-7, with D possibly TRBD2 on 6 matching bases. The V gene lost 4 bases and the J gene lost 3 bases, with 13 bases spanning the gap. In germline, CDR1 is MNHEY, CDR2 SMNVEV (reference sequence). The CDR3 totals 14 residues. Written as DNA, the CDR3 is TGTGCCAGCAGTTCCCAACTAGCAGTCTACGAGCAGTACTTC. Protein: CASSSQLAVYEQYF.

The chain carries TRBV28 and TRBJ1-5, with 8 bases fitting TRBD1. Germline trimming cut 5 bases from V and 10 bases from J; bases unmatched to any gene: 13. Germline V lookup: CDR1 MDHEN, CDR2 SYDVKM. The CDR3 runs 15 residues. The CDR3 region is CASSTRPQGANPQHF. In DNA form, the CDR3 reads TGTGCCAGCAGTACCCGGCCCCAGGGGGCAAACCCCCAGCATTTT.

The V call is TRBV10-3, the J call TRBJ2-7, with 16 nucleotides matching TRBD2. CDR1 is ENHRY, CDR2 SYGVKD, per germline. The CDR3 is made up of 17 amino acids. V gave up 0 bases and J gave up 5 bases; unmatched junction bases: 4. Here the CDR3 reads CAISESQGLAGGNEQYF. The CDR3, as DNA: TGTGCCATCAGTGAGTCGCAGGGACTAGCGGGAGGGAACGAGCAGTACTTC.

V gene TRBV9 combines with J gene TRBJ2-7; 9 nucleotides agree with TRBD1. The CDR3 spans 15 residues. Germline CDR1 is SGDLS and CDR2 is YYNGEE. After removal of 3 bases from V and 3 bases from J, the junction contained 7 bases not matched to a gene. The CDR3 DNA reads TGTGCCAGCAGCGCCCCGGGGACAGGGTTCTACGAGCAGTACTTC. Protein: CASSAPGTGFYEQYF. The full variable domain, in which reference TRBV9 and TRBJ2-7 provide the parts outside the CDR3, is DSGVTQTPKHLITATGQRVTLRCSPRSGDLSVYWYQQSLDQGLQFLIQYYNGEERAKGNILERFSAQQFPDLHSELNLSSLELGDSALYFCASSAPGTGFYEQYFGPGTRLTVT.

The chain joins TRBV19 to TRBJ1-2; no clear D gene. The CDR3 extends over 15 amino acids. Per the germline V gene, CDR1 is LNHDA and CDR2 is SQIVND (reference sequence). Trimming pared 3 bases from V and 3 bases from J, leaving 14 bases between. CDR3 DNA sequence: TGTGCCAGTAGTATTTTTGAGGGATCGGACTATGGCTACACCTTC. As protein: CASSIFEGSDYGYTF.

In its sample, this clone was seen once. The chain links TRBV25-1 to TRBJ1-2; D is ambiguous. This CDR3 is built from 12 residues. In germline, CDR1 is MGHDK, CDR2 SYGVNS. Trimming stripped 3 bases from V and 4 bases from J, with 6 bases between. Here the CDR3 reads CASSDQVYGYTF. CDR3 DNA: TGTGCCAGCAGTGATCAGGTCTATGGCTACACCTTC.

The genes are TRBV15 and TRBJ2-5; 7 positions agree with TRBD1. The V and J ends lost 6 bases and 4 bases, in that order; junction bases with no gene match: 8. Germline V gene sequence: CDR1 LNHNV, CDR2 YYDKDF (reference sequence). This CDR3 region has 14 residues. The CDR3 nucleotides are TGTGCCACCAGGGGGACAGTATCTCTAGAGACCCAGTACTTC. Amino acids: CATRGTVSLETQYF.

This chain uses TRBV19 with TRBJ1-2; D is unresolved. V was shortened by 3 bases and J by 1 base, with 9 bases between the two germline ends. CDR1 LNHDA and CDR2 SQIVND come from the germline V gene (reference sequence). This CDR3 contains 14 residues. DNA of the CDR3: TGTGCCAGTAGTATGGTTCACAGTAACTATGGCTACACCTTC. Protein: CASSMVHSNYGYTF.

The genes are TRBV28 and TRBJ2-7; possible D gene TRBD2, 5 bases. The germline gives CDR1 MDHEN, CDR2 SYDVKM. This CDR3 has 14 residues. The V end was cut by 2 bases, the J end by 5 bases, with 13 bases between. The CDR3: CASSLSGSFHEQYF. The CDR3 nucleotides read TGTGCCAGCAGTTTAAGTGGGAGCTTCCACGAGCAGTACTTC.

Here the CDR3 reads CSVGKLAGFSGELFF. Written as DNA, the CDR3 is TGCAGCGTTGGAAAGCTAGCGGGATTTTCCGGGGAGCTGTTTTTT. The chain has TRBV29-1 and TRBJ2-2, with 9 bases aligning to TRBD2. The J segment lost 6 bases and the V segment lost 4 bases, leaving 9 bases of the junction unmatched. The CDR3 covers 15 residues. CDR1 and CDR2 (germline): SQVTM, ANQGSEA.

The V call is TRBV5-1, the J call TRBJ2-3, with 10 bases aligning to TRBD2. V shed 7 bases, J shed 0 bases, and the junction held 5 bases outside the gene matches. This CDR3 is 15 amino acids long. Germline V gene data show CDR1 as SGHRS and CDR2 as YFSETQ. The DNA of the CDR3 is TGCGCCAGCTCCCTAGCGGGAGCGAGCACAGATACGCAGTATTTT. Translated, it gives CASSLAGASTDTQYF.

The CDR3 region is CASSLLGQASNYGYTF. As DNA, the CDR3 is TGTGCCAGCAGCCTACTAGGACAGGCCTCTAACTATGGCTACACCTTC. This chain uses TRBV28 with TRBJ1-2; TRBD1 matches 7 bases. The CDR3 has 16 residues. Germline CDR1 is MDHEN and CDR2 is SYDVKM. V shed 6 bases and J 0 bases; nucleotides not matched to a gene: 10.

The chain couples TRBV6-5 to TRBJ2-7, with TRBD2 identical over 8 bases. The CDR3 loop spans 15 amino acids. CDR1 and CDR2 (germline): MNHEY, SVGAGI. V trimming: 0 bases; J trimming: 3 bases; junction bases outside the gene matches: 4. The chain's CDR3 is CASSYSSGTSYEQYF. The CDR3 bases are TGTGCCAGCAGTTACTCTTCCGGGACTAGCTACGAGCAGTACTTC.

The gene calls are TRBV7-8 and TRBJ1-2, with TRBD1 matching over 8 bases. Germline V lookup: CDR1 SGHVS, CDR2 FQNEAQ. The CDR3 is made up of 16 amino acids. The J segment lost 2 bases and the V segment lost 0 bases, leaving 5 bases of the junction unmatched. The CDR3 bases are TGTGCCAGCAGCTTAGCCCCGACAGGGGCAAACTATGGCTACACCTTC. Protein: CASSLAPTGANYGYTF.

The V gene is TRBV13, the J gene TRBJ2-2; TRBD1 is a possible D gene (6 bases). CDR3 length: 17 amino acids. V gave up 5 bases and J gave up 4 bases, with 20 bases separating them. Germline-derived CDR1 and CDR2 are PRHDT and FYEKMQ (reference sequence). CDR3 sequence reads: CASSPSGRQGLTGELFF. As DNA, the CDR3 is TGTGCCAGCAGCCCCAGCGGCCGTCAGGGGCTCACCGGGGAGCTGTTTTTT.

The CDR3 protein is CATSDDREQGYTF. The CDR3 nucleotides are TGTGCCACCAGTGACGACAGGGAGCAAGGCTACACCTTC. The J gene is TRBJ1-2, the V gene TRBV24-1, with TRBD1 matching 7 bases. Looked up from germline, CDR1 is KGHDR and CDR2 is SFDVKD. The J segment lost 8 bases and the V segment lost 4 bases, leaving 6 bases of the junction unmatched. CDR3 length equals 13 residues.

This chain joins TRBV28 and TRBJ1-5; 10 bases map to TRBD1. The V and J ends lost 2 bases and 0 bases, in that order; junction bases with no gene match: 13. The CDR3 consists of 20 residues. Germline CDR1 is MDHEN and CDR2 is SYDVKM. The chain's CDR3 is CASSLRLGGTGEISNQPQHF. CDR3 in DNA: TGTGCCAGCAGTTTAAGGTTGGGTGGGACAGGGGAAATTAGCAATCAGCCCCAGCATTTT. Drawing the rest from reference TRBV28 and TRBJ1-5, the complete variable domain is DVKVTQSSRYLVKRTGEKVFLECVQDMDHENMFWYRQDPGLGLRLIYFSYDVKMKEKGDIPEGYSVSREKKERFSLILESASTNQTSMYLCASSLRLGGTGEISNQPQHFGDGTRLSIL.

The chain links TRBV15 to TRBJ1-5; 9 bases fit TRBD1. With V trimmed by 3 bases and J by 0 bases, 6 bases remained unmatched. Germline CDR1 is LNHNV and CDR2 is YYDKDF (reference sequence). The CDR3 totals 17 residues. The CDR3 nucleotides read TGTGCCACCAGCAGTTACCCGACAGGGGGTAGCAATCAGCCCCAGCATTTT. It yields the protein CATSSYPTGGSNQPQHF.

The genes are TRBV5-4 and TRBJ2-1; 9 nucleotides align to TRBD2. V trimming: 2 bases; J trimming: 9 bases; junction bases outside the gene matches: 9. This CDR3 contains 15 residues. Germline-derived CDR1 and CDR2 are SGHNT and YYREEE (reference sequence). The CDR3: CASSFGVAGAGEQFF. CDR3 sequence (DNA): TGTGCCAGCAGCTTCGGGGTAGCGGGAGCAGGTGAGCAGTTCTTC.

The chain combines TRBV30 with TRBJ2-5; unclear D gene. Trimming took off 7 bases at V and 3 bases at J, with 9 bases between the two ends. Germline V lookup: CDR1 GTSNPN, CDR2 SVGIG (reference sequence). The CDR3 covers 11 residues. The CDR3 here is CALNIEETQYF. The CDR3 DNA sequence: TGTGCCTTGAATATAGAAGAGACCCAGTACTTC.

The CDR3 protein is CASSDSGRASDTQYF. CDR3 bases: TGCGCCAGCTCCGATAGCGGGAGGGCCTCAGATACGCAGTATTTT. V and J are TRBV5-1 and TRBJ2-3; 11 bases are shared with TRBD2. The junction had 8 bases not matched to a gene; V was cut back by 7 bases and J by 4 bases. CDR1 and CDR2 from the germline V gene are SGHRS and YFSETQ. There are 15 residues in the CDR3. The full variable domain, with the rest looked up from reference TRBV5-1 and TRBJ2-3, is KAGVTQTPRYLIKTRGQQVTLSCSPISGHRSVSWYQQTPGQGLQFLFEYFSETQRNKGNFPGRFSGRQFSNSRSEMNVSTLELGDSALYLCASSDSGRASDTQYFGPGTRLTVL.

The chain joins TRBV2 to TRBJ2-5; TRBD2 matches 14 bases. Germline CDR1 reads SNHLY; CDR2 reads FYNNEI. The CDR3 runs to 17 residues. V dropped 4 bases and J dropped 2; count of bases not matched to a gene: 6. DNA for the CDR3: TGTGCCAGCAGTGGGGGACTAGCGGGAGTCGAACAAGAGACCCAGTACTTC. Encoded protein: CASSGGLAGVEQETQYF.

This rearrangement joins TRBV18 to TRBJ1-5, with 8 positions matching TRBD1. J gave up 6 bases and V 0 bases, and 10 bases lay outside the gene matches. The CDR3 is made up of 17 amino acids. CDR1 and CDR2 from the germline V gene are KGHSH and LQKENI. CDR3 in DNA: TGTGCCAGCTCACCACCCGGGGGAGGACAGGGAGGTCAGCCCCAGCATTTT. Its protein is CASSPPGGGQGGQPQHF. Full variable domain (remainder filled in from reference TRBV18 and TRBJ1-5): NAGVMQNPRHLVRRRGQEARLRCSPMKGHSHVYWYRQLPEEGLKFMVYLQKENIIDESGMPKERFSAEFPKEGPSILRIQQVVRGDSAAYFCASSPPGGGQGGQPQHFGDGTRLSIL.

Points on this clone: Other DNA sequences in the sample encode the same CDR3. The chain carries TRBV30 and TRBJ2-3, with D unresolved. Trimming cost V 0 bases and J 5 bases, with 3 bases left between them. CDR3 length equals 11 residues. Germline V gene sequence: CDR1 GTSNPN, CDR2 SVGIG (reference sequence). CDR3 sequence reads: CAWSVGDTQYF. The CDR3 bases are TGTGCCTGGAGTGTCGGAGATACGCAGTATTTT.